This entry lists 18 T cell receptor beta chains sequenced from one sample in a study of shared clonotypes between healthy human individuals. Generated by immunoSEQ multiplex PCR, the TCRdb table keeps only in-frame clones and is missing some. Of 2.3 million or so clones in the sample, approximately 95% were seen once. The sequenced sample was naive CD4+ T cells from PBMCs. The subset denotes: CD45RA+ positively selected. Every receptor here comes from a man aged 18 to 30 in good health. Some clones in this sample may be carry-over from other donors' samples.

In its sample, this clone was seen once. The identical CDR3 is also encoded by other nucleotide sequences in the sample. DNA for the CDR3: TGCGCCAGCAGCCCGGGACAGGCTAACTATGGCTACACCTTC. Encoded protein: CASSPGQANYGYTF. V gene TRBV5-1 combines with J gene TRBJ1-2; 8 bases are a match to TRBD1. CDR1 is SGHRS, CDR2 YFSETQ, per germline. CDR3 length: 14 residues. With V trimmed by 4 bases and J by 0 bases, 2 bases remained unmatched.

V usage is TRBV14 and J usage is TRBJ1-2, with D hard to call. Germline assignment: CDR1 SGHDN and CDR2 FVKESK. Trimming took off 5 bases at V and 6 bases at J, with 13 bases between the two ends. The CDR3 length is 13 residues. The CDR3 loop reads CASSLHISHGYTF. The DNA of the CDR3 is TGTGCCAGCAGCTTACATATCTCTCATGGCTACACCTTC.

This chain uses TRBV5-1 with TRBJ2-7; D possibly corresponds to TRBD1 (6 bases). Trimming shortened V by 1 base and J by 4 bases, and 15 bases separated the two germline ends. The CDR3 is made up of 15 amino acids. Germline V gene lookup returns CDR1 SGHRS and CDR2 YFSETQ. The CDR3 protein is CASSLFQAGAYEQYF. The CDR3 nucleotides are TGCGCCAGCAGCTTGTTCCAGGCAGGGGCGTACGAGCAGTACTTC.

The sample holds one count of this clone. This chain uses TRBV15 with TRBJ2-1, with 12 positions matching TRBD2. Germline CDR1 is LNHNV and CDR2 is YYDKDF (reference sequence). This CDR3 contains 16 residues. The junction had 7 bases not matched to a gene; V was cut back by 0 bases and J by 10 bases. CDR3 DNA: TGTGCCACCAGCAGAGAACTAGCGGGAGGCGGGGGGGAGCAGTTCTTC. This encodes CATSRELAGGGGEQFF.

V gene TRBV30 combines with J gene TRBJ1-2, with D unresolved. Germline loops: CDR1 GTSNPN, CDR2 SVGIG (reference sequence). V gave up 0 bases and J gave up 8 bases, with 13 bases separating them. CDR3 length equals 13 residues. The CDR3 sequence: CAWSVGLTRGYTF. CDR3 sequence (DNA): TGTGCCTGGAGTGTCGGCCTAACGAGGGGCTACACCTTC.

The chain couples TRBV28 to TRBJ1-5, with D perhaps TRBD1 (5 bases). V shed 3 bases and J shed 3 bases, with 12 bases lying between them. This CDR3 is built from 15 residues. Germline V gene data show CDR1 as MDHEN and CDR2 as SYDVKM. CDR3 in amino acids: CASSFPDSLNQPQHF. CDR3 bases: TGTGCCAGCAGTTTTCCCGACAGTCTCAATCAGCCCCAGCATTTT. The whole variable domain, filled in from reference TRBV28 and TRBJ1-5, reads DVKVTQSSRYLVKRTGEKVFLECVQDMDHENMFWYRQDPGLGLRLIYFSYDVKMKEKGDIPEGYSVSREKKERFSLILESASTNQTSMYLCASSFPDSLNQPQHFGDGTRLSIL.

As for this clone: In the same sample, other DNA sequences code for this CDR3. This chain joins TRBV2 and TRBJ1-2; D uncertain. CDR1 SNHLY and CDR2 FYNNEI come from the germline V gene. The CDR3 is made up of 11 amino acids. Between the trimmed V and J ends, which lost 3 bases and 8 bases, there was a span of 7 bases. CDR3 DNA: TGTGCCAGCAGTGAGTCTGGCGGCTACACCTTC. Translated, it gives CASSESGGYTF.

The genes are TRBV7-9 and TRBJ2-3; 7 bases map to TRBD1. Germline-derived CDR1 and CDR2 are SEHNR and FQNEAQ (reference sequence). The ends lost 4 bases at V and 5 bases at J; junction bases unmatched: 6. The CDR3 length is 14 residues. The chain's CDR3 is CASSYRDSGDTQYF. DNA for the CDR3: TGTGCCAGCAGCTACCGGGACAGCGGAGATACGCAGTATTTT.

This clone was detected once. V and J are TRBV6-6 and TRBJ2-3; 7 bases agree with TRBD1. Germline V gives CDR1 MNHNY, CDR2 SVGAGI (reference sequence). The V segment lost 5 bases and the J segment 2 bases; nucleotides outside the gene matches: 4. The CDR3 is made up of 14 amino acids. CDR3: CASSLGQITDTQYF. CDR3 DNA: TGTGCCAGCAGTCTGGGACAGATCACAGATACGCAGTATTTT.

The gene calls are TRBV6-1 and TRBJ1-5; D remains ambiguous. V was pared by 4 bases and J by 3 bases, with 13 bases between. The CDR3 spans 15 residues. CDR1 and CDR2 (germline): MNHNS, SASEGT. DNA for the CDR3: TGTGCCAGCAGTGGTCAGGTGGACTTCAATCAGCCCCAGCATTTT. As protein: CASSGQVDFNQPQHF.

The chain carries TRBV11-3 and TRBJ2-1; 9 bases align to TRBD2. The V gene end was trimmed by 1 base and the J gene end by 6 bases; junction bases not matched to a gene: 16. The CDR3 is 19 residues long. Germline V gene sequence: CDR1 SGHNT, CDR2 YENEEA. The CDR3 loop is CASSLAGQSSGRLGNEQFF. DNA for the CDR3: TGTGCCAGCAGCTTAGCGGGACAGTCAAGCGGGAGGCTTGGCAATGAGCAGTTCTTC. Looking up the rest from reference TRBV11-3 and TRBJ2-1 gives the full variable domain: EAGVVQSPRYKIIEKKQPVAFWCNPISGHNTLYWYLQNLGQGPELLIRYENEEAVDDSQLPKDRFSAERLKGVDSTLKIQPAELGDSAVYLCASSLAGQSSGRLGNEQFFGPGTRLTVL.

The V gene is TRBV27, the J gene TRBJ2-5, with 9 bases aligning to TRBD2. The assigned J gene may be wrong: the sequence end matches TRBJ2-7 better. The CDR3 is 16 amino acids. Germline CDR1 and CDR2: MNHEY and SMNVEV (reference sequence). DNA for the CDR3: TGTGCCAGCAGTTCCCTCCATTTAGCGGGAGTGTACGAGCAGTACTTC. Translated: CASSSLHLAGVYEQYF.

The J gene is TRBJ2-7, the V gene TRBV6-5; D might be TRBD2 (5 bases). The V end was cut by 2 bases, the J end by 6 bases, with 14 bases between. CDR1 and CDR2 (germline): MNHEY, SVGAGI. The CDR3 extends over 14 amino acids. The DNA for the CDR3 is TGTGCCAGCAGTTACACCCTCCTTGAGGGCGAGCAGTACTTC. This gives the protein CASSYTLLEGEQYF.

V and J are TRBV15 and TRBJ2-7, with 8 bases that match TRBD1. The CDR3 is made up of 14 amino acids. The germline gives CDR1 LNHNV, CDR2 YYDKDF (reference sequence). With 6 bases clipped from V and 2 bases from J, the junction kept 6 bases outside the gene matches. The CDR3 nucleotides read TGTGCCACCAGGCCGGGACAGGCGACCTACGAGCAGTACTTC. This encodes CATRPGQATYEQYF.

This clone was detected a few times. The V and J genes are TRBV6-5 and TRBJ1-1, with D possibly TRBD1 on 5 matching bases. The CDR3 covers 13 residues. V lost 4 bases and J lost 11, with 17 bases in between. Germline CDR1 is MNHEY and CDR2 is SVGAGI. The CDR3 DNA follows: TGTGCCAGCAGTTCTTCTCACAGGCAGAGCGCTTTCTTT. Translated, it gives CASSSSHRQSAFF.

The genes are TRBV2 and TRBJ2-7; the D gene is possibly TRBD2 (6 bases). V was pared by 6 bases and J by 0 bases, with 12 bases between. Germline values: CDR1 SNHLY, CDR2 FYNNEI. This CDR3 region has 14 residues. CDR3 bases: TGTGCCAGCAGGGTAGCGGAAAGCTCCTACGAGCAGTACTTC. Protein product: CASRVAESSYEQYF.

This chain connects TRBV5-6 to TRBJ2-5, with D unresolved. V lost 3 bases to trimming and J lost 0 bases, with 15 bases between them. This CDR3 comprises 16 residues. Germline V CDR1 and CDR2: SGHDT, YYEEEE. The CDR3 reads CASSSRLRTYQETQYF. Written as DNA, the CDR3 is TGTGCCAGCAGCTCTCGACTCAGGACGTACCAAGAGACCCAGTACTTC. Full variable domain (remainder filled in from reference TRBV5-6 and TRBJ2-5): DAGVTQSPTHLIKTRGQQVTLRCSPKSGHDTVSWYQQALGQGPQFIFQYYEEEERQRGNFPDRFSGHQFPNYSSELNVNALLLGDSALYLCASSSRLRTYQETQYFGPGTRLLVL.

The chain recombines TRBV5-4 with TRBJ2-5, with 14 bases aligning to TRBD2. This CDR3 region has 18 residues. Germline lookup yields CDR1 SGHNT and CDR2 YYREEE (reference sequence). After removal of 0 bases from V and 5 bases from J, the junction contained 9 bases not matched to a gene. CDR3 sequence reads: CASSLGAPTSGRVETQYF. CDR3 in DNA: TGTGCCAGCAGCTTGGGGGCACCGACTAGCGGGAGGGTGGAGACCCAGTACTTC.